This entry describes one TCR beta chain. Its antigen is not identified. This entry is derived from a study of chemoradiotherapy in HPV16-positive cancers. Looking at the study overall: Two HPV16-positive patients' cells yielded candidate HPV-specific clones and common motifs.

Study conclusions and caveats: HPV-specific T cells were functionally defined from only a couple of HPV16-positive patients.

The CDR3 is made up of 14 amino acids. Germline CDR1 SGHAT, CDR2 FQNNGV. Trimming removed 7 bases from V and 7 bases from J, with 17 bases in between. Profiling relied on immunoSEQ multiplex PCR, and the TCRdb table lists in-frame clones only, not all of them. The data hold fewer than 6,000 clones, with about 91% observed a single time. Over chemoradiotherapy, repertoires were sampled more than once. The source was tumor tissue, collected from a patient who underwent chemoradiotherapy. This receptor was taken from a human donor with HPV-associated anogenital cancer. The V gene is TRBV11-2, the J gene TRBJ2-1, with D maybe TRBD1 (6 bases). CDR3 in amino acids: CASTYTGTINEQFF. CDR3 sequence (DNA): TGTGCCAGCACTTACACTGGGACAATAAATGAGCAGTTCTTC.